This is a list of T cell receptor beta chains from one sample in a study of CD8 T cells in ankylosing spondylitis. TCRdb used MiXCR to reprocess the 5' RACE reads, holding one entry per CDR3 protein. The sample has roughly 450,000 distinct CDR3 sequences, roughly 27% seen once; the top ten hold about 0.89%. Sequenced material: blood, either unsorted or a sorted T cell fraction (not recorded which). All receptors derive from a male donor with ankylosing spondylitis. The CDR3 runs from the conserved cysteine through the conserved F or W. The D gene is left open where the match is weak.

V gene	D gene	J gene	CDR3 protein
TRBV7-2	TRBD2	TRBJ2-1	CASSLDGRFYNEQFF
TRBV15	NA	TRBJ2-1	CATSRGRSDYYNEQFF
TRBV5-1	NA	TRBJ2-1	CASSLLNEQFF
TRBV27	TRBD2	TRBJ2-1	CASSFDGRDSSYNEQFF
TRBV5-1	NA	TRBJ2-5	CASSLVADGETQYF
TRBV7-6	NA	TRBJ2-3	CASSVPGWDTQYF
TRBV12-3/TRBV12-4	TRBD1	TRBJ1-4	CASRDQEGAAEKLFF
TRBV15	TRBD2	TRBJ2-1	CATGGGVYNEQFF
TRBV20-1	NA	TRBJ2-3	CSLQASIGTDTQYF
TRBV10-3	NA	TRBJ2-5	CAISVIWGPYQETQYF
TRBV19	TRBD2	TRBJ2-1	CASGRGRKENEQFF
TRBV25-1	NA	TRBJ1-2	CASKSGDGYTF
TRBV20-1	NA	TRBJ2-7	CSARTHNGGVVGEQYF
TRBV29-1	TRBD1	TRBJ2-5	CSVAYPDRGETQYF
TRBV7-9	NA	TRBJ1-2	CASSPAGVFYGYTF
TRBV20-1	NA	TRBJ1-1	CSARVQGNTEAFF
TRBV3-1	NA	TRBJ1-2	CASSTVAGGGYTF
TRBV20-1	NA	TRBJ2-5	CSARDQGRETQYF
TRBV20-1	TRBD2	TRBJ2-3	CSARGPGLAGGTDTQYF
TRBV20-1	TRBD1	TRBJ2-2	CSARGTGTGVTGELFF
TRBV20-1	NA	TRBJ2-4	CSALSRLRAKNIQYF
TRBV5-1	NA	TRBJ2-2	CASSSDGNTGELFF
TRBV20-1	NA	TRBJ2-7	CSADRDRASYEQYF
TRBV7-6	TRBD2	TRBJ2-5	CASSDLLASGETQYF
TRBV12-3/TRBV12-4	NA	TRBJ2-4	CASSLGVLAKNIQYF
TRBV24-1	NA	TRBJ1-1	CATRAGRNTEAFF
TRBV24-1	NA	TRBJ2-3	CATSDPYVDTQYF
TRBV5-1	NA	TRBJ1-4	CASSLLGQGTSTNEKLFF
TRBV6-6	TRBD1	TRBJ1-1	CASNQGGTGEAFF
TRBV28	TRBD1	TRBJ2-5	CASNPGGRETQYF
TRBV7-2	NA	TRBJ1-5	CASSSRMRANQPQHF
TRBV3-1	NA	TRBJ1-1	CASSHFSVQSEAFF
TRBV7-2	TRBD2	TRBJ2-3	CASSQDPSGTSDTQYF
TRBV24-1	NA	TRBJ2-3	CATSDRASTSTDTQYF
TRBV5-1	TRBD1	TRBJ2-1	CASSLGLRQGTAPFF
TRBV20-1	TRBD2	TRBJ2-5	CSATASGRGMETQYF
TRBV6-1	TRBD1	TRBJ1-1	CASSPGTVNTEAFF
TRBV9	NA	TRBJ2-1	CASSVGTHNEQFF
TRBV5-1	NA	TRBJ2-1	CASSWTGYSYNEQFF
TRBV18	NA	TRBJ2-7	CASSLGHIYEQYF
TRBV12-3/TRBV12-4	NA	TRBJ2-7	CASSLEGQPYEQYF
TRBV6-1	NA	TRBJ2-5	CASSETLVGDQETQYF
TRBV7-8	TRBD1	TRBJ1-2	CASSVGQGNYGYTF
TRBV5-1	NA	TRBJ2-2	CASSLLGPQTGELFF
TRBV10-3	NA	TRBJ1-6	CAISESNSPLHF
TRBV10-2	NA	TRBJ1-5	CASSEGQGREPQHF